A single T cell receptor beta chain is shown here with its context. This receptor's antigen is unknown. It has no much larger one-base neighbor in the sample; base qualities were not kept. The sample's treatment or condition label, in plain terms: high-dose cyclophosphamide on days +3 and +4 as single-agent GVHD prophylaxis. Patients in the PTCy group got busulfan and fludarabine conditioning, a marrow graft from a related or unrelated donor, and cyclophosphamide on days +3 and +4. PTCy-treated patients were drawn from a prospective multi-institutional clinical trial. Peripheral blood and bone marrow mononuclear cells were isolated by Ficoll-Hypaque density centrifugation and cryopreserved. TRB sequencing was run on genomic DNA with either the immunoSEQ assay at survey resolution or the hsTCRB kit. Under the source paper's analysis protocol: The immunoSEQ software handled initial read processing, and the LymphoSeq R package was used for repertoire analyses. For each TRB dataset, clonality was calculated as 1 minus normalized Shannon entropy, and the Gini coefficient was computed as well. Phenotypes of unsorted samples were inferred by mapping TRB sequences from sorted subsets of the recipient or donor onto unsorted samples of the same recipient. TCRdb limited this immuneACCESS table to in-frame rearrangements with V and J called. A share of clones is missing; checked studies link under half to unresolved V genes, and the rest is unexplained. V and J calls and clone size are copied from that table; D and trimming were computed from the DNA. The sample records roughly 20,000 clones, around 90% of which are singletons. In total, the top ten clones hold 7% to 8% of the sample.

The data originate from a study of T cells after posttransplantation cyclophosphamide (dated by TCRdb to 2016 to 2017). Background on the whole study: Using TRB sequencing, the study followed how the T cell repertoire reconstituted after myeloablative bone marrow transplantation in which posttransplantation cyclophosphamide served as GVHD prophylaxis. Samples from roughly 35 PTCy-treated patients, along with samples from 16 of their related bone marrow donors, underwent antigen receptor sequencing. Blood from all 30 or so PTCy patients who had 1-year posttransplant specimens underwent TRB sequencing. In 3 patients, up to about 3 additional blood samples taken between 2 and 5.2 years after transplant also underwent TRB sequencing, as did pretransplant blood from a handful of patients. Because TRA and TRB clonality correlated tightly in under 10 samples, later TCR analyses were limited to TRB. Public TRB sequences were compared against a database of over 3,500 sequences linked to responses to pathogens, tumor antigens, self-antigens and alloantigens.

Reading from cysteine to phenylalanine, the CDR3 counts 13 amino acids. The only DNA kept is the CDR3, 39 bases in frame from the first base. CDR1 and CDR2 were assigned from the germline V gene (reference sequence) as MNHEY and SMNVEV. V is cut by 5 bases and J by 8 bases, and the space between the germline ends is 13 bases. The investigation overall reported the following: Donor-recipient similarity was low at 1-2 months but increased during the first year, and donor CD8+ memory clones often dominated later blood repertoires. Across about 40 patients, TRB clonality was highly associated with recipient CMV seropositivity and CMV reactivation, and diversity in PTCy patients was similar to diversity in CNI/methotrexate controls. The TRB repertoires of T cells infiltrating skin or GI tract showed only limited overlap with the TRB repertoires of T cells in blood.

This receptor chain uses TRBV27 and TRBJ2-1; TRBD1 is a possible D gene, resting on 6 matching bases. The sample consisted of PBMCs, taken after allogeneic stem cell transplant with posttransplant cyclophosphamide. This TCR came from a female patient in her thirties or forties who received an allogeneic stem cell transplant from a related donor, was CMV-positive, and had no GVHD. Some T cells present after a transplant may be cells of the graft donor. The CDR3 protein is CASSHGTLDEQFF. The DNA reads as follows: TGTGCCAGCAGTCATGGGACATTGGATGAGCAGTTCTTC.